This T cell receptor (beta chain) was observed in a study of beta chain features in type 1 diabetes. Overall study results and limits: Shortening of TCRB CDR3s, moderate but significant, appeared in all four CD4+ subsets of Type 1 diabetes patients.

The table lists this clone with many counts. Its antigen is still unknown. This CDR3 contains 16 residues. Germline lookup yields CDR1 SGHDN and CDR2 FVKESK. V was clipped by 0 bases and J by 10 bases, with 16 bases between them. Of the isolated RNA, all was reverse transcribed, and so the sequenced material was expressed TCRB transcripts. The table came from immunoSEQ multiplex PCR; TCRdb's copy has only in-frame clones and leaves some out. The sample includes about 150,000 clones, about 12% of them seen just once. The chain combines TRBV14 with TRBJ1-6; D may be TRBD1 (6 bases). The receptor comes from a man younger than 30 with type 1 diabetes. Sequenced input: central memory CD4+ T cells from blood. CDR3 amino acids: CASSQDPRGLRSPLHF. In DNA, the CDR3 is TGTGCCAGCAGCCAAGACCCCAGGGGTTTGAGGTCACCCCTCCACTTT.